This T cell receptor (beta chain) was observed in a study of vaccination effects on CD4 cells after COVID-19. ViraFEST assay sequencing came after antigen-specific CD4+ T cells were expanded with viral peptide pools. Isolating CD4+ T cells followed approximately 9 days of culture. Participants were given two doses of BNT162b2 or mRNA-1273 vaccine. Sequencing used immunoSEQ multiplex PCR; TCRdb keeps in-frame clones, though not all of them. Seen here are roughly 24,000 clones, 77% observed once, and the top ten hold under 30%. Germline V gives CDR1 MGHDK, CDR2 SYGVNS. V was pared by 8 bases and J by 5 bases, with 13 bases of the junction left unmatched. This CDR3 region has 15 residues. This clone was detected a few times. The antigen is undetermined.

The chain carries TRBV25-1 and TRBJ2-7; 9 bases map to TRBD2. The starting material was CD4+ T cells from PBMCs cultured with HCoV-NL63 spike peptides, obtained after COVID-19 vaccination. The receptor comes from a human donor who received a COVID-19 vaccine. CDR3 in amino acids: CASAPFAGGPHEQYF. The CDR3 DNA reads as TGTGCCAGCGCCCCATTTGCGGGAGGGCCTCACGAGCAGTACTTC.